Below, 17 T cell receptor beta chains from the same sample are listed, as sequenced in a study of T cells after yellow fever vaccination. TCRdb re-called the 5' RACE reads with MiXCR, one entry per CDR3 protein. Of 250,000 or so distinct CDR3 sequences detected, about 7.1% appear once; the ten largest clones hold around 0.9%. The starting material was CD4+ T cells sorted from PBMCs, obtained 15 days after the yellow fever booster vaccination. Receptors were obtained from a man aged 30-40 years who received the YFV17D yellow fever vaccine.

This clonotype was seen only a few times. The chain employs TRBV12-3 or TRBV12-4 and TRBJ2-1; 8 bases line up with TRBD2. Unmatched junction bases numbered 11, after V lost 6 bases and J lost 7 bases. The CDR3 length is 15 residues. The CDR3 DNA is TGTGCCAGCAGCCTAACCCGGGAGGGCTCAAATGAGCAGTTCTTC. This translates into CASSLTREGSNEQFF.

The CDR3 reads CARLEQYF. In nucleotides, the CDR3 is TGTGCCAGGCTCGAGCAGTACTTC. This chain connects TRBV21-1 to TRBJ2-7. TRBV21-1 is reported as a pseudogene. The CDR3 is 8 residues long.

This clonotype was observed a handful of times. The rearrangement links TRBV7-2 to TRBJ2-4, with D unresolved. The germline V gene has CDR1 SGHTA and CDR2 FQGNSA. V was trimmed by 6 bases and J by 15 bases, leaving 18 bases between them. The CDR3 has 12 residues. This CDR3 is CASSAGGYRPYF. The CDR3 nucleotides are TGTGCCAGCAGTGCTGGCGGATACCGGCCGTACTTC.

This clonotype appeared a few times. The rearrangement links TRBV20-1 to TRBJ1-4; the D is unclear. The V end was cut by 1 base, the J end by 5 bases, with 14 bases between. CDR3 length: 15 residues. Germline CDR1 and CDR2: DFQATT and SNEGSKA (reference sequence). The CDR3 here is CSARGIGVSNEKLFF. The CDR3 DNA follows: TGCAGTGCTAGAGGCATTGGGGTTTCAAATGAAAAACTGTTTTTT.

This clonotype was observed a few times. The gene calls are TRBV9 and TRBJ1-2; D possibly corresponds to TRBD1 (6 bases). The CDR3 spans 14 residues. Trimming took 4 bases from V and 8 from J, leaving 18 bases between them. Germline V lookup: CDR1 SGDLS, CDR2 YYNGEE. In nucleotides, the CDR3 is TGTGCCAGCAGCCCTGACTGGGGGGCGCGCGGCTACACCTTC. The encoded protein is CASSPDWGARGYTF.

In DNA, the CDR3 is TGCAGTGCTATGAGACTGGGTCCTAGCACAGATACGCAGTATTTT. As protein: CSAMRLGPSTDTQYF. The rearrangement joins TRBV20-1 to TRBJ2-3; D is unclear. The CDR3 runs to 15 residues. From germline, CDR1 is DFQATT and CDR2 SNEGSKA (reference sequence). Deletions cut 4 bases from V and 0 bases from J, with 14 bases between.

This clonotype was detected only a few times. The CDR3 spells CATSDLGQSTDTQYF. The DNA for the CDR3 is TGTGCCACCAGTGATTTAGGACAGAGCACAGATACGCAGTATTTT. The chain couples TRBV24-1 to TRBJ2-3; possible D gene TRBD1, 6 bases. The CDR3 is made up of 15 amino acids. Germline CDR1 and CDR2: KGHDR and SFDVKD. The V end was cut by 1 base, the J end by 0 bases, with 7 bases between.

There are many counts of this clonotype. CDR3 residues: CASSLRSRQPTDTQYF. Written as DNA, the CDR3 is TGTGCCAGCAGCTTACGTTCGAGACAGCCCACAGATACGCAGTATTTT. The chain combines TRBV11-3 with TRBJ2-3; a weak D match, TRBD1 (5 bases). This CDR3 is 16 amino acids long. From germline, CDR1 is SGHNT and CDR2 YENEEA. Trimming removed 2 bases from V and 2 bases from J, with 14 bases in between.

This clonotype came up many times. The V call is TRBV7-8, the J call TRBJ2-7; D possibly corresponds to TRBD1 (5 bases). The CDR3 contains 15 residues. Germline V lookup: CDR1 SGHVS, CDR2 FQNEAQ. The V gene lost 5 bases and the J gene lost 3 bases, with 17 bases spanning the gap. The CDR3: CASSPRQSHIYEQYF. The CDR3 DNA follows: TGTGCCAGCAGCCCCCGACAGTCTCATATCTACGAGCAGTACTTC.

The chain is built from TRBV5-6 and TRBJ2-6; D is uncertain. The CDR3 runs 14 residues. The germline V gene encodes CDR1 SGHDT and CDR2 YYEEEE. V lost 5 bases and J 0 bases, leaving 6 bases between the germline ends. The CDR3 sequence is CASRGGSGANVLTF. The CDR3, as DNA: TGTGCCAGCAGAGGCGGCTCTGGGGCCAACGTCCTGACTTTC.

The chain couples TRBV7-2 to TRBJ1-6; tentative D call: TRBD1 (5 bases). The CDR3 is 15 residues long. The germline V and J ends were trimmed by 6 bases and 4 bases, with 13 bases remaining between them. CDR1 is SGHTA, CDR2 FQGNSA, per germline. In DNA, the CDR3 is TGTGCCAGCAGGTTTTCGACAGTGTATAATTCACCCCTCCACTTT. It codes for CASRFSTVYNSPLHF.

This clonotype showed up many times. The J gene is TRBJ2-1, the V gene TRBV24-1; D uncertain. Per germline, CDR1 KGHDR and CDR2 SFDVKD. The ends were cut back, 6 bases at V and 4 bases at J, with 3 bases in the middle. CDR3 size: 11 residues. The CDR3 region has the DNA TGTGCCACCAGTACGTACAATGAGCAGTTCTTC. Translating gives CATSTYNEQFF.

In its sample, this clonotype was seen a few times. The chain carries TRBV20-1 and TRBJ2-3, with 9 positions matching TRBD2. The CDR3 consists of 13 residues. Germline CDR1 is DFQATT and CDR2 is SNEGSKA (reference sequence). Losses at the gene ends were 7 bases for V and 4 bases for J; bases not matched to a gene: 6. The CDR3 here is CSVRSGSPDTQYF. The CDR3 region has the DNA TGCAGTGTCCGTAGCGGGAGCCCAGATACGCAGTATTTT.

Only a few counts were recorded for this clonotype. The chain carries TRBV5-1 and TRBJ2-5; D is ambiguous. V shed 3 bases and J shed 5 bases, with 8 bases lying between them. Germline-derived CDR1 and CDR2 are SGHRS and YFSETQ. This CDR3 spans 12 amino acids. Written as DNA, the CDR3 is TGCGCCAGCAGCTGGGAAAGGGAGACCCAGTACTTC. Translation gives CASSWERETQYF.

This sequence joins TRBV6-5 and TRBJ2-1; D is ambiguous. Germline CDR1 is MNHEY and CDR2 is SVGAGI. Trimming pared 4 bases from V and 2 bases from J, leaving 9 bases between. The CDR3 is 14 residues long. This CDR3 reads CASSFRAPYNEQFF. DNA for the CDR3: TGTGCCAGCAGTTTCCGGGCGCCCTACAATGAGCAGTTCTTC.

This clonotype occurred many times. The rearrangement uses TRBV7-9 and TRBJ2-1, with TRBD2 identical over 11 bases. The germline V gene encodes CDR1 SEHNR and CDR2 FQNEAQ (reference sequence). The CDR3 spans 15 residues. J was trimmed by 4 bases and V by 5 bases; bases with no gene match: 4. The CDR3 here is CASSPGLAAYNEQFF. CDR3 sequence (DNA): TGTGCCAGCAGCCCGGGACTAGCGGCATACAATGAGCAGTTCTTC. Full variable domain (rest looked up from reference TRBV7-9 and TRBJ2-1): DTGVSQNPRHKITKRGQNVTFRCDPISEHNRLYWYRQTLGQGPEFLTYFQNEAQLEKSRLLSDRFSAERPKGSFSTLEIQRTEQGDSAMYLCASSPGLAAYNEQFFGPGTRLTVL.

The CDR3 DNA reads as TGCAGTGGCAAGGTCGGGGGGCTAAAGACCCAGTACTTC. Encoded protein: CSGKVGGLKTQYF. The V and J genes are TRBV20-1 and TRBJ2-5, with D possibly TRBD2 on 7 matching bases. Trimming shortened V by 7 bases and J by 6 bases, and 18 bases separated the two germline ends. Per germline, CDR1 DFQATT and CDR2 SNEGSKA (reference sequence). The CDR3 covers 13 residues.